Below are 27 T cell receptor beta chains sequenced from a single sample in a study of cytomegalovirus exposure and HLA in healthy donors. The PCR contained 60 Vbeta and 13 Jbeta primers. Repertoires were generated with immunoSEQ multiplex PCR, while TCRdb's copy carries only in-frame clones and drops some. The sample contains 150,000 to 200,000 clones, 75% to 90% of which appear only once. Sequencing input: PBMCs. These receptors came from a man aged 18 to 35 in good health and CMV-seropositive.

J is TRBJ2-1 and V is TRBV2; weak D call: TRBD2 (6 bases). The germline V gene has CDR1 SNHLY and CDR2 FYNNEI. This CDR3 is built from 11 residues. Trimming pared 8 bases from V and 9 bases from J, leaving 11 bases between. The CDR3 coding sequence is TGTGCCAGCCCCGGGGGAGGTGAGCAGTTCTTC. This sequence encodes CASPGGGEQFF.

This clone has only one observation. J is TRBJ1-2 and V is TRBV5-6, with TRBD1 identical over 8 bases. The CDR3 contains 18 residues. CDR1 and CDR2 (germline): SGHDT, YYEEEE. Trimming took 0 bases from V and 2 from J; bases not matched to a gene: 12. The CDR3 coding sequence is TGTGCCAGCAGCTTGGGGACAGGGCCCAATGAACTGAACTATGGCTACACCTTC. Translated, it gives CASSLGTGPNELNYGYTF.

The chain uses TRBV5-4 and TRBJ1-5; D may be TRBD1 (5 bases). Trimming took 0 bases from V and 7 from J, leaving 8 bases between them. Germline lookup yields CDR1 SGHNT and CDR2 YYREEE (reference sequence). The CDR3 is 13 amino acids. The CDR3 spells CASSLEGVQPQHF. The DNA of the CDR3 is TGTGCCAGCAGCTTGGAAGGGGTCCAGCCCCAGCATTTT.

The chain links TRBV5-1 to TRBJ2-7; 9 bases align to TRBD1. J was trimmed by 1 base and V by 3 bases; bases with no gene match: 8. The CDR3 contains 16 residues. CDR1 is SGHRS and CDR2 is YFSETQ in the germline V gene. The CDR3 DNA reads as TGCGCCAGCAGCTATTTGGGGACAGGGACGTCCTACGAGCAGTACTTC. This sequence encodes CASSYLGTGTSYEQYF. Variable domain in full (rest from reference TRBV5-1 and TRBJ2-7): KAGVTQTPRYLIKTRGQQVTLSCSPISGHRSVSWYQQTPGQGLQFLFEYFSETQRNKGNFPGRFSGRQFSNSRSEMNVSTLELGDSALYLCASSYLGTGTSYEQYFGPGTRLTVT.

The CDR3 nucleotides read TGTGCCAGTAGGACCCAGGGTTTGAACACTGAAGCTTTCTTT. Amino acid sequence: CASRTQGLNTEAFF. V usage is TRBV19 and J usage is TRBJ1-1, with TRBD1 as a possible D gene (5 bases). The V end lost 6 bases, the J end lost 0 bases, and 11 bases lay between the germline ends. This CDR3 region has 14 residues. Germline V gives CDR1 LNHDA, CDR2 SQIVND (reference sequence).

The CDR3 loop is CASSRTIGTGIGYEQYF. The CDR3 nucleotides read TGCGCCAGCAGCCGGACAATCGGGACAGGGATCGGATACGAGCAGTACTTC. This chain uses TRBV4-3 with TRBJ2-7; 9 bases agree with TRBD1. This CDR3 is 17 amino acids long. J was trimmed by 4 bases and V by 4 bases; bases with no gene match: 14. Germline-derived CDR1 and CDR2 are LGHNA and YSLEER.

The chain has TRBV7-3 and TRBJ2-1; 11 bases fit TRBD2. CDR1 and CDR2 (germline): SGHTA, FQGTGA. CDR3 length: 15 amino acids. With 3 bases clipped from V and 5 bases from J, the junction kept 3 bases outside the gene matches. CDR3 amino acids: CASSLVAGGNNEQFF. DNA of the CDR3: TGTGCCAGCAGCTTGGTAGCGGGGGGGAACAATGAGCAGTTCTTC.

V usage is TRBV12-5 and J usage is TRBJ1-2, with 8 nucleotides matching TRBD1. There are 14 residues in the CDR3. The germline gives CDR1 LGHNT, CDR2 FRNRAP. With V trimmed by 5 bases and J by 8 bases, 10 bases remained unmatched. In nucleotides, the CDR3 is TGTGCTAGTGGTCGAGGACAGGGAGTCGGGGGCTACACCTTC. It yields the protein CASGRGQGVGGYTF.

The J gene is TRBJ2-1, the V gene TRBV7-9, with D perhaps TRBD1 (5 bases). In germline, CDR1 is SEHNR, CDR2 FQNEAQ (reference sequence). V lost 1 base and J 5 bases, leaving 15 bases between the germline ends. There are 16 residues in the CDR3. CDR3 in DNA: TGTGCCAGCAGCTTAGAGGGGCGTTTTTTTGACAATGAGCAGTTCTTC. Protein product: CASSLEGRFFDNEQFF.

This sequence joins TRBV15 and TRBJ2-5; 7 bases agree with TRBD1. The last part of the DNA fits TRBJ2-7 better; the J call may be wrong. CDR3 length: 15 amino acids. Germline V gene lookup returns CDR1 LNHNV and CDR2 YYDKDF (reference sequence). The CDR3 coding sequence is TGTGCCACCAGCAGAGTCCGGACAGGCTCCTACGAGCAGTACTTC. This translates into CATSRVRTGSYEQYF.

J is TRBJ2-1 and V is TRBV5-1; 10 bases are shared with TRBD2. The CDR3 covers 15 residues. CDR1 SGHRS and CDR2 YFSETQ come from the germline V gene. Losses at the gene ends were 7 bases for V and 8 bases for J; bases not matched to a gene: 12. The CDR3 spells CASSFLLAGLDEQFF. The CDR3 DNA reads TGCGCCAGCTCATTTCTACTAGCGGGGTTGGATGAGCAGTTCTTC.

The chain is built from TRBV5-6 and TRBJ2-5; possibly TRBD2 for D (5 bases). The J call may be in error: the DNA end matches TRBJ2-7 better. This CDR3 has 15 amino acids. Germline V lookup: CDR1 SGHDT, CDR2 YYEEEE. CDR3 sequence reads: CASSQAGWSSYEQYF. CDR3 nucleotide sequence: TGTGCCAGCAGCCAGGCGGGTTGGAGCTCCTACGAGCAGTACTTC.

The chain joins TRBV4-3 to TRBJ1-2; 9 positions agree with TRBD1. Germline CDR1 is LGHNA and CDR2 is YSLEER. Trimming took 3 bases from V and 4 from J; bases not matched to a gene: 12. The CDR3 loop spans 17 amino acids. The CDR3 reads CASSQDLRDRVLYGYTF. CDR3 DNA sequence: TGCGCCAGCAGCCAGGACCTCCGGGACAGGGTCCTCTATGGCTACACCTTC.

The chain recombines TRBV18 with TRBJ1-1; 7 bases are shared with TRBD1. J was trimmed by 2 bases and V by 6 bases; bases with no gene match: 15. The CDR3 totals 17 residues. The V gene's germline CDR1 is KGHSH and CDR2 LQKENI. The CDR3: CASSQKGAQVGNTEAFF. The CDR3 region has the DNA TGTGCCAGCTCCCAAAAGGGGGCCCAAGTGGGTAACACTGAAGCTTTCTTT.

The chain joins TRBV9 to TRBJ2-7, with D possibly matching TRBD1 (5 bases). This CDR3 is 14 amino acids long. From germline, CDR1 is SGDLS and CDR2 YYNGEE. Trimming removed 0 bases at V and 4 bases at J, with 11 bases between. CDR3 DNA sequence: TGTGCCAGCAGCGTAGGCAGGGTGGGTTACGAGCAGTACTTC. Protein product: CASSVGRVGYEQYF.

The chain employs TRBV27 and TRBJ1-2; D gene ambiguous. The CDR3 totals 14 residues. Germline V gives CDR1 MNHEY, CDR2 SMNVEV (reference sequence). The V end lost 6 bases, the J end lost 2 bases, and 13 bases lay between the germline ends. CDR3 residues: CASSLGKSNYGYTF. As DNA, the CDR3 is TGTGCCAGCAGCCTGGGCAAATCAAACTATGGCTACACCTTC.

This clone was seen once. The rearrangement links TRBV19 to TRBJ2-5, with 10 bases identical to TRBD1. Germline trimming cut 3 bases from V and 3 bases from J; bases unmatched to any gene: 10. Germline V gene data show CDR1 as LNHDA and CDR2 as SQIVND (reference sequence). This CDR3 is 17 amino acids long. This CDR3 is CASSILGQGPRKETQYF. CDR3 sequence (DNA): TGTGCCAGTAGTATCCTGGGACAGGGGCCGCGGAAAGAGACCCAGTACTTC.

The CDR3 spells CAGARDVRAYEQYF. In DNA, the CDR3 is TGTGCCGGCGCGCGGGACGTAAGAGCCTACGAGCAGTACTTC. This rearrangement joins TRBV30 to TRBJ2-7; TRBD2 might be the D (6 bases). Trimming removed 8 bases at V and 2 bases at J, with 19 bases between. The germline V gene encodes CDR1 GTSNPN and CDR2 SVGIG (reference sequence). The CDR3 sequence is 14 residues long.

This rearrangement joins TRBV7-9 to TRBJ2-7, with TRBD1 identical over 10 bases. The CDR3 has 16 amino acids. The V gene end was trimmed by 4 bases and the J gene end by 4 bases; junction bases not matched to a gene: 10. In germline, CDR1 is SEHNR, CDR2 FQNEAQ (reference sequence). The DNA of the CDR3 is TGTGCCAGCAGCTCCGGGACAGGGGCTAGCACTTACGAGCAGTACTTC. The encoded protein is CASSSGTGASTYEQYF.

This chain's CDR3 is CAWNRGGGELFF. CDR3 DNA sequence: TGTGCCTGGAACAGGGGGGGCGGGGAGCTGTTTTTT. The V gene is TRBV30, the J gene TRBJ2-2; tentative D call: TRBD1 (8 bases). The germline gives CDR1 GTSNPN, CDR2 SVGIG (reference sequence). The V end was cut by 4 bases, the J end by 7 bases, with 10 bases between. The CDR3 is 12 residues long.

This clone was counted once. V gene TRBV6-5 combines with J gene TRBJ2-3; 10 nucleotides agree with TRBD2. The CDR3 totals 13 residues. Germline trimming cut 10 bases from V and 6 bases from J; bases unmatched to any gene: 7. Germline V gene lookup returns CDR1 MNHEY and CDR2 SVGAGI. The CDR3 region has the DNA TGTGCCACCAGCGGGGGGGCCGCGGATACGCAGTATTTT. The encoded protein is CATSGGAADTQYF.

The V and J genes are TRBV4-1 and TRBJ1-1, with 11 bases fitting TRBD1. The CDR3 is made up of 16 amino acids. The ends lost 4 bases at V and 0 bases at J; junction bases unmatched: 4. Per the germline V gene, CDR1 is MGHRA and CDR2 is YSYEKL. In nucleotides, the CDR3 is TGCGCCAGCAGCCGCGGACAGGGGGCGATGAACACTGAAGCTTTCTTT. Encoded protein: CASSRGQGAMNTEAFF.

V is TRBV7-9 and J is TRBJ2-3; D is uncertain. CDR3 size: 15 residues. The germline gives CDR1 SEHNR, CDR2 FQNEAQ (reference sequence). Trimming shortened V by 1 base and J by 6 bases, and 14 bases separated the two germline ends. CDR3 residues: CASSLESQEPDTQYF. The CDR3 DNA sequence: TGTGCCAGCAGCTTAGAGTCCCAAGAGCCGGATACGCAGTATTTT.

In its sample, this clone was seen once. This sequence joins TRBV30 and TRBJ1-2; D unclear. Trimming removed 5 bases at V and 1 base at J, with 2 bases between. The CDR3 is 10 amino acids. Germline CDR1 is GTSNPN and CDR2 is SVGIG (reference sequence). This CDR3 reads CAWRNYGYTF. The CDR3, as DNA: TGTGCCTGGCGTAACTATGGCTACACCTTC. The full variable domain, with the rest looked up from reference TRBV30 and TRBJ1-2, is SQTIHQWPATLVQPVGSPLSLECTVEGTSNPNLYWYRQAAGRGLQLLFYSVGIGQISSEVPQNLSASRPQDRQFILSSKKLLLSDSGFYLCAWRNYGYTFGSGTRLTVV.

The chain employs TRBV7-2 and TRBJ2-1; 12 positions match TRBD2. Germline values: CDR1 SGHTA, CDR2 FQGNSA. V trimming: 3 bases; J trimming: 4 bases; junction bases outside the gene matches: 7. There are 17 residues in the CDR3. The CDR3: CASSLPSGGADYNEQFF. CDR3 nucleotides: TGTGCCAGCAGCTTGCCTAGCGGGGGGGCGGATTACAATGAGCAGTTCTTC.

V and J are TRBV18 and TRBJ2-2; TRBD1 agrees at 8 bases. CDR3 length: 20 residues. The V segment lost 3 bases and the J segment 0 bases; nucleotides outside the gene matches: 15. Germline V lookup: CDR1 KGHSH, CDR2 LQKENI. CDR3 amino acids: CASSPGQDSRVMPNTGELFF. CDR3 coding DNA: TGTGCCAGCTCACCGGGACAGGATTCAAGGGTCATGCCGAACACCGGGGAGCTGTTTTTT.

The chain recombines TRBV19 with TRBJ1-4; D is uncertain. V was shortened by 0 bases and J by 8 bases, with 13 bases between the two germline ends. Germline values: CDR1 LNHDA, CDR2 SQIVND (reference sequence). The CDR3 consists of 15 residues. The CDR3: CASSIDPGSREKLFF. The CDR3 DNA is TGTGCCAGTAGTATAGACCCAGGATCCCGGGAAAAACTGTTTTTT.